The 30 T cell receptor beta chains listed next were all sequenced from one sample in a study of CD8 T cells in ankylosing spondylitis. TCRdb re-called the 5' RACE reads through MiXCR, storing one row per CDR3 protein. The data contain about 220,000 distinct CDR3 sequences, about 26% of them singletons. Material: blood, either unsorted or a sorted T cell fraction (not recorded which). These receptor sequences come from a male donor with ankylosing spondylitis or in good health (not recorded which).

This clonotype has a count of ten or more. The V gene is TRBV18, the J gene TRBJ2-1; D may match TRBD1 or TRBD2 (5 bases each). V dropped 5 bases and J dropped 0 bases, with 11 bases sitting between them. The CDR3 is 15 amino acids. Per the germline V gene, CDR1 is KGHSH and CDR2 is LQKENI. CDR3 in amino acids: CASSEGQSSYNEQFF. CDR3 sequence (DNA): TGTGCCAGCTCAGAGGGGCAAAGCTCCTACAATGAGCAGTTCTTC.

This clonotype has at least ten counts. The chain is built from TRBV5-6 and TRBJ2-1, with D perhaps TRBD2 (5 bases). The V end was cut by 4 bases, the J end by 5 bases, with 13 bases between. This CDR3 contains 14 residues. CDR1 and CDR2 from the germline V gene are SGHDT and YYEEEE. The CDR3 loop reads CASSLPSRDNEQFF. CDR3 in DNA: TGTGCCAGCAGCCTGCCTAGCAGAGACAATGAGCAGTTCTTC.

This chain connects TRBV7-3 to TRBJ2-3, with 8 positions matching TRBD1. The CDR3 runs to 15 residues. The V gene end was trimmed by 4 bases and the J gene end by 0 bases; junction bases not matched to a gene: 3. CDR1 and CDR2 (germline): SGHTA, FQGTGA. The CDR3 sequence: CASSWGDRSTDTQYF. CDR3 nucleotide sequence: TGTGCCAGCAGCTGGGGGGACAGGAGCACAGATACGCAGTATTTT.

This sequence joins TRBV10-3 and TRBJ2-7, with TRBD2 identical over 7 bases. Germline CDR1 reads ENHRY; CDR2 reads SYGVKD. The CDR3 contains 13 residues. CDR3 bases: TGTGCTACCGGAGGGAGGGACTCCTACGAGCAGTACTTC. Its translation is CATGGRDSYEQYF.

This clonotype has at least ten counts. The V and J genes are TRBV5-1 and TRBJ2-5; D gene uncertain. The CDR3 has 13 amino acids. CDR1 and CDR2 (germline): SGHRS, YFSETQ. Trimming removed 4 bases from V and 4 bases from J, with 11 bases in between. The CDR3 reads CASSPHMGETQYF. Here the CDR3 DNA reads TGCGCCAGCAGCCCCCACATGGGAGAGACCCAGTACTTC.

The chain's CDR3 is CASSLAGGNSGNTIYF. CDR3 DNA: TGCGCCAGCAGCTTGGCAGGCGGGAACTCTGGAAACACCATATATTTT. This sequence joins TRBV5-1 and TRBJ1-3; D is unresolved. Trimming stripped 0 bases from V and 0 bases from J, with 10 bases between. From germline, CDR1 is SGHRS and CDR2 YFSETQ. The CDR3 loop spans 16 amino acids.

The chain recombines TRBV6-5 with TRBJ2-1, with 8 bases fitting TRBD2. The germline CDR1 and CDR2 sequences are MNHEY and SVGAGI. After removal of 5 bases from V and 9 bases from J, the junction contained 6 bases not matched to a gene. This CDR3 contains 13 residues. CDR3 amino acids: CASSHSREGEQFF. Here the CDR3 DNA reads TGTGCCAGCAGTCACAGCCGGGAGGGTGAGCAGTTCTTC.

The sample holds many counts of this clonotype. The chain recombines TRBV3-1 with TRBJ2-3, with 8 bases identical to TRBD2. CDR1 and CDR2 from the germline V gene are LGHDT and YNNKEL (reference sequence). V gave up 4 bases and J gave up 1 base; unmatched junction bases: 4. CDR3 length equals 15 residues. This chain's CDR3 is CASSPGTSGTDTQYF. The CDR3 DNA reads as TGTGCCAGCAGCCCGGGGACTAGTGGCACAGATACGCAGTATTTT.

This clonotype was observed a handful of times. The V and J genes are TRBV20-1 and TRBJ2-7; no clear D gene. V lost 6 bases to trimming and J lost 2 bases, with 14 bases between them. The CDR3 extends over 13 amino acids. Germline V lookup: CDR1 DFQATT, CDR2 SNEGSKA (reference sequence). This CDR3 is CSASSWGAYEQYF. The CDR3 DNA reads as TGCAGTGCCTCAAGTTGGGGTGCCTACGAGCAGTACTTC.

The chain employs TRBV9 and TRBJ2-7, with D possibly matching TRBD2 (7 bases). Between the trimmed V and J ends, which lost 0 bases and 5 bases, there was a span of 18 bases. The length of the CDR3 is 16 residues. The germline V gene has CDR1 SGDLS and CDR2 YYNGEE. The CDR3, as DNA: TGTGCCAGCAGCGTAGGGGGGGCGGGAGTTCGCCACGAGCAGTACTTC. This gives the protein CASSVGGAGVRHEQYF.

The CDR3 is CASSLNTAGTGELFF. The DNA of the CDR3 is TGTGCCAGCAGCTTAAATACGGCGGGAACCGGGGAGCTGTTTTTT. The chain has TRBV7-9 and TRBJ2-2; TRBD2 might be the D (6 bases). The CDR3 is made up of 15 amino acids. Trimming removed 2 bases from V and 5 bases from J, with 12 bases in between. Germline CDR1 and CDR2: SEHNR and FQNEAQ (reference sequence).

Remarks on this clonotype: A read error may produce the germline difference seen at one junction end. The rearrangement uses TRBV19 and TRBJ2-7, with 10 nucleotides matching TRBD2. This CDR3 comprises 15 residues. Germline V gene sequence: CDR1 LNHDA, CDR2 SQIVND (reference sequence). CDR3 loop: CSSSASGSMSYEQYF. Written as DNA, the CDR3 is TGTTCCAGTAGCGCTAGCGGGAGTATGTCCTACGAGCAGTACTTC. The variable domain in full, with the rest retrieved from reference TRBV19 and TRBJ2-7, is DGGITQSPKYLFRKEGQNVTLSCEQNLNHDAMYWYRQDPGQGLRLIYYSQIVNDFQKGDIAEGYSVSREKKESFPLTVTSAQKNPTAFYLCSSSASGSMSYEQYFGPGTRLTVT.

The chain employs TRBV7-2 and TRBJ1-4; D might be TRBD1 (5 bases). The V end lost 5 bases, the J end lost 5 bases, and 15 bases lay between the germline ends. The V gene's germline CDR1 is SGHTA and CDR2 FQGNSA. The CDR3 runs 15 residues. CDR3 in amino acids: CASSISTVRNEKLFF. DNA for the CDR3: TGTGCCAGCAGCATATCGACAGTGCGGAATGAAAAACTGTTTTTT.

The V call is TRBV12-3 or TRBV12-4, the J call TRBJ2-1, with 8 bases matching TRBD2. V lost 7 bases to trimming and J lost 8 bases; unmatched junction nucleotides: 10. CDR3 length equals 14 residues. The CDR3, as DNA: TGTGCCAGCACCAGACTATCGGGACTAGATGAGCAGTTCTTC. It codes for CASTRLSGLDEQFF.

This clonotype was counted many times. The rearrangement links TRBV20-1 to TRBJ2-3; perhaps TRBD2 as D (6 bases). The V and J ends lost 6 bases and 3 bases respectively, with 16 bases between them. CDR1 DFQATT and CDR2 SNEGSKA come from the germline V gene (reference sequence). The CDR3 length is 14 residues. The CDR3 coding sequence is TGCAGTGCACGGAGACTAGGGATTACAGATACGCAGTATTTT. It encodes CSARRLGITDTQYF.

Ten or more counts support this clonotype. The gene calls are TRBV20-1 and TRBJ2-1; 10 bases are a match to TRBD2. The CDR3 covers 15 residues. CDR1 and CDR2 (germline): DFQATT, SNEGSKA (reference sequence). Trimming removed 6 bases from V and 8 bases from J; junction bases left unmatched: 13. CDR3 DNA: TGCAGTGCGGGGGTACGGCTAGCGGGAGAGGATGAGCAGTTCTTC. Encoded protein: CSAGVRLAGEDEQFF.

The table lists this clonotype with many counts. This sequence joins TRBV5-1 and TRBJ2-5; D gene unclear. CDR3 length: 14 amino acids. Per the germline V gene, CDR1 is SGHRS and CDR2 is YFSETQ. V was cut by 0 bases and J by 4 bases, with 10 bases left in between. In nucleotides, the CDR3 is TGCGCCAGCAGCTTGGCCGGAACCCCAGAGACCCAGTACTTC. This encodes CASSLAGTPETQYF.

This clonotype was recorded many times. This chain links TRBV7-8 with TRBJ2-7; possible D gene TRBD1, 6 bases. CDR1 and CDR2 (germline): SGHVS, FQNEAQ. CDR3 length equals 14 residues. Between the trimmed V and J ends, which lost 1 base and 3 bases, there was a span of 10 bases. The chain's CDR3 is CASSLEGEHYEQYF. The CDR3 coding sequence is TGTGCCAGCAGCTTAGAGGGGGAACACTACGAGCAGTACTTC.

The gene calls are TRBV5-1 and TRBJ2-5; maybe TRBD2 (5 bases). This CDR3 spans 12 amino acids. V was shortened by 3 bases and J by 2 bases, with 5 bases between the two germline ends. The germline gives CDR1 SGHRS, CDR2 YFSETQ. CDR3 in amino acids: CASSSGQETQYF. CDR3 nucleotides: TGCGCCAGCAGCTCGGGACAAGAGACCCAGTACTTC.

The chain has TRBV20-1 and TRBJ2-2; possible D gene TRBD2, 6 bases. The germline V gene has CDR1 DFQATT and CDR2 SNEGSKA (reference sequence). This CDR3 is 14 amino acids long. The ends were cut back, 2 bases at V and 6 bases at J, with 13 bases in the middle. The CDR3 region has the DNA TGCAGTGCTAGACGGGAGTTAGTCCCCGGGGAGCTGTTTTTT. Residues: CSARRELVPGELFF.

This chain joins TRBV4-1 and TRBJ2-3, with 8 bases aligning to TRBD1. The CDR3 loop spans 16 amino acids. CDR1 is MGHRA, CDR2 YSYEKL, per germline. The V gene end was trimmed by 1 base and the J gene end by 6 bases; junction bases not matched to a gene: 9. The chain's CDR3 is CASSQGGQGSRDTQYF. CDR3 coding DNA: TGCGCCAGCAGCCAAGGTGGACAGGGATCCAGGGATACGCAGTATTTT.

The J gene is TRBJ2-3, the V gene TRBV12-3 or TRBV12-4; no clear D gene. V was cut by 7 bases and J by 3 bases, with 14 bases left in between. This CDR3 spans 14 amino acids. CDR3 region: CASTHGLGTDTQYF. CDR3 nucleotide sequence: TGTGCCAGCACCCACGGGTTGGGGACAGATACGCAGTATTTT.

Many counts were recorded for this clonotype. The CDR3 loop is CASSLGQGKTEAFF. The CDR3 DNA follows: TGTGCCAGCAGTCTAGGGCAGGGTAAAACTGAAGCTTTCTTT. The V gene is TRBV7-3, the J gene TRBJ1-1, with D perhaps TRBD1 (5 bases). V lost 6 bases and J lost 5, with 16 bases in between. The CDR3 sequence is 14 residues long. Germline assignment: CDR1 SGHTA and CDR2 FQGTGA.

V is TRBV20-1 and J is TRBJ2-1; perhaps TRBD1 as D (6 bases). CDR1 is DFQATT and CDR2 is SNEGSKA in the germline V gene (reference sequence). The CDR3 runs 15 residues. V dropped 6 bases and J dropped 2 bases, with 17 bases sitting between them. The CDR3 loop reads CSALDSYYPYNEQFF. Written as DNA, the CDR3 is TGCAGTGCCCTGGACAGTTATTACCCCTACAATGAGCAGTTCTTC.

In DNA, the CDR3 is TGTGCCAGCAGCGTTCACTACGAGCAGTACTTC. Translated, it gives CASSVHYEQYF. The chain has TRBV7-2 and TRBJ2-7; D remains ambiguous. V lost 5 bases and J lost 3, with 5 bases in between. The CDR3 has 11 residues. Germline CDR1 reads SGHTA; CDR2 reads FQGNSA.

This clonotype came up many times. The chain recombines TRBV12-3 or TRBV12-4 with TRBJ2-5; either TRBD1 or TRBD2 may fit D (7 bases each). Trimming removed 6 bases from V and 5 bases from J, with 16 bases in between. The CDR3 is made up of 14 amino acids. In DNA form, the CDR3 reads TGTGCCAGCAGCAGGGGGAGGGCCGGTGAGACCCAGTACTTC. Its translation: CASSRGRAGETQYF.

The CDR3 bases are TGTGCCAGCAGGAAACGGGAGGGGCGATTTGAAGCTTTCTTT. This encodes CASRKREGRFEAFF. J is TRBJ1-1 and V is TRBV7-2, with D perhaps matching TRBD1 (5 bases). The CDR3 sequence is 14 residues long. V was trimmed by 6 bases and J by 7 bases, leaving 18 bases between them. Germline V gene sequence: CDR1 SGHTA, CDR2 FQGNSA.

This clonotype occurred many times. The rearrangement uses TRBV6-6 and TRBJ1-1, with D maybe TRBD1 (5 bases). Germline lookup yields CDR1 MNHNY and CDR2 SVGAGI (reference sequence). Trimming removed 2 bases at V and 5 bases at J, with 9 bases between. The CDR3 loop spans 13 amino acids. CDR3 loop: CASSYMGETEAFF. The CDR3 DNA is TGTGCCAGCAGTTACATGGGGGAGACTGAAGCTTTCTTT.

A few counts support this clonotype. This chain's CDR3 is CSAQSGRWGETQYF. The DNA of the CDR3 is TGCAGTGCGCAGAGCGGGAGGTGGGGGGAGACCCAGTACTTC. The chain combines TRBV20-1 with TRBJ2-5, with 9 bases aligning to TRBD2. The CDR3 totals 14 residues. CDR1 is DFQATT and CDR2 is SNEGSKA in the germline V gene (reference sequence). V shed 6 bases and J 5 bases; nucleotides not matched to a gene: 10.

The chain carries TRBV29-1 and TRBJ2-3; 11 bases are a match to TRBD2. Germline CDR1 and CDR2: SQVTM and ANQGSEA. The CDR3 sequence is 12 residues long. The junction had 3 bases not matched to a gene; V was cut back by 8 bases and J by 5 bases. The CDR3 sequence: CSTGLAGDTQYF. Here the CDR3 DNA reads TGCAGCACCGGACTAGCGGGAGATACGCAGTATTTT.